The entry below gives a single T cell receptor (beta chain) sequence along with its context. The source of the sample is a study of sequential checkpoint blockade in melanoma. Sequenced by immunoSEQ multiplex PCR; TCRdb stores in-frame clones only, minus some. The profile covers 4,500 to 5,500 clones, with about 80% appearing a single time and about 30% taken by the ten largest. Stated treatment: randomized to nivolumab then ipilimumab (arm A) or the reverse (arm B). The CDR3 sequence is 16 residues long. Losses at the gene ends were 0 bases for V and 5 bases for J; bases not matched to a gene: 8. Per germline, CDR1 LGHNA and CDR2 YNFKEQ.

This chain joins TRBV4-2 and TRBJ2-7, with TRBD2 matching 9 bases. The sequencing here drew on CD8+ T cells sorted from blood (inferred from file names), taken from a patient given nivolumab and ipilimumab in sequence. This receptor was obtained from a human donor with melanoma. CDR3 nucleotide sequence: TGTGCCAGCAGCCAAGAAGAAGGACTAGCGTACCACGAGCAGTACTTC. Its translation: CASSQEEGLAYHEQYF.